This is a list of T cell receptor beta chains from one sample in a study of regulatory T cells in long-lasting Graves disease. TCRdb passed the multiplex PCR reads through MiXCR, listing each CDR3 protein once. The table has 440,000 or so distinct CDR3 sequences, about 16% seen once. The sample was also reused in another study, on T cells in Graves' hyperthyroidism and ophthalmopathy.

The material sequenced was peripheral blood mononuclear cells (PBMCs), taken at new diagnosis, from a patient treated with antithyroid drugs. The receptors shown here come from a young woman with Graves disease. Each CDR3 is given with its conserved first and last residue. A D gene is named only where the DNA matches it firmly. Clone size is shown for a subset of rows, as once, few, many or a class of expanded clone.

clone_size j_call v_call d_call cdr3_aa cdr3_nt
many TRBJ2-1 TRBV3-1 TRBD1 CASIGRDRGNNEQFF TGTGCCAGCATTGGACGGGACAGGGGGAACAATGAGCAGTTCTTC
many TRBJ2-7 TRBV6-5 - CASSYSTPGVGYEQYF TGTGCCAGCAGTTACTCTACACCGGGAGTGGGATACGAGCAGTACTTC
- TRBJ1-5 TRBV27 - CASSSSQDRTGTVNQPQHF TGTGCCAGCAGTTCATCCCAAGACCGAACAGGGACGGTAAATCAGCCCCAGCATTTT
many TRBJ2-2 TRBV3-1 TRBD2 CASSQTSGSHGELFF TGTGCCAGCAGCCAGACTAGCGGGAGTCACGGGGAGCTGTTTTTT
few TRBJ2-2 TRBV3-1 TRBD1 CASSRQGPFAGELFF TGTGCCAGCAGCAGACAGGGGCCTTTCGCAGGGGAGCTGTTTTTT
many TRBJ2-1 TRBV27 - CASSYRLSRGMRNEQFF TGTGCCAGCAGTTATCGGCTTAGCCGGGGAATGCGCAATGAGCAGTTCTTC
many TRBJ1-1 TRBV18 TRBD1 CASSPRGQGAFF TGTGCCAGCTCCCCGCGGGGACAGGGGGCTTTCTTT
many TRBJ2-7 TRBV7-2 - CASSGGPPNVEQYF TGTGCCAGCAGCGGGGGACCCCCTAATGTTGAGCAGTACTTC
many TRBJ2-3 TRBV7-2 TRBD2 CASSFALAGGGGRTDTQYF TGTGCCAGCAGCTTCGCCCTAGCGGGAGGTGGGGGCCGCACAGATACGCAGTATTTT
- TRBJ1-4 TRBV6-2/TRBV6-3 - CASNSVGGNEKLFF TGTGCCAGCAACTCCGTGGGGGGCAATGAAAAACTGTTTTTT
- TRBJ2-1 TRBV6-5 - CASSYSKGMHEQFF TGTGCCAGCAGTTACTCGAAAGGGATGCATGAGCAGTTCTTC
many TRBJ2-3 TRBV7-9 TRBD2 CASSSGLAGGSTDTQYF TGTGCCAGCAGCTCCGGACTAGCGGGAGGCTCAACAGATACGCAGTATTTT
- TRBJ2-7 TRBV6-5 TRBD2 CASSYSASGGYEQYF TGTGCCAGCAGTTACTCGGCTAGCGGGGGATACGAGCAGTACTTC
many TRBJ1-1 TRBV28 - CASSFFAGMNTEAFF TGTGCCAGCAGTTTTTTCGCAGGGATGAACACTGAAGCTTTCTTT
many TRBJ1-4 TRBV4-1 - CASSQVGNEKLFF TGCGCCAGCAGCCAAGTAGGTAATGAAAAACTGTTTTTT
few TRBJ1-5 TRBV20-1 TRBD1 CSARGGTGEQPQHF TGCAGTGCTAGAGGGGGGACAGGGGAGCAGCCCCAGCATTTT
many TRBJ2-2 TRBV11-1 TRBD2 CASSVRTSGISGELFF TGTGCCAGCAGCGTGAGAACTAGCGGGATTTCTGGGGAGCTGTTTTTT
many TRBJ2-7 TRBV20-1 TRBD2 CSARASGRAVYEQYF TGCAGTGCTAGAGCTAGCGGGAGGGCCGTGTACGAGCAGTACTTC
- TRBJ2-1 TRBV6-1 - CASSDFAHEQFF TGTGCCAGCAGTGACTTCGCCCATGAGCAGTTCTTC
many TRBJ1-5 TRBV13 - CASSLGRVYQPQHF TGTGCCAGCAGCTTAGGTAGGGTATATCAGCCCCAGCATTTT
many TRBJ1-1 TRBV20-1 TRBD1 CSAFRGRDTEAFF TGCAGTGCTTTCAGGGGGCGGGACACTGAAGCTTTCTTT
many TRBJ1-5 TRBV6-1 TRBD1 CASNIQGNQPQHF TGTGCCAGCAACATACAGGGGAATCAGCCCCAGCATTTT
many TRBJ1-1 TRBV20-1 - CSARDLAAANTEAFF TGCAGTGCTAGAGATTTGGCAGCGGCTAACACTGAAGCTTTCTTT
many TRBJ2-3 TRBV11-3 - CASSFGAGEDTQYF TGTGCCAGCAGCTTCGGGGCAGGGGAGGATACGCAGTATTTT
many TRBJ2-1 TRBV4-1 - CASSQEVAQGNEQFF TGCGCCAGCAGCCAAGAAGTTGCTCAGGGCAATGAGCAGTTCTTC
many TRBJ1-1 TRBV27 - CASSLVGELNTEAFF TGTGCCAGCAGTTTAGTGGGGGAACTGAACACTGAAGCTTTCTTT
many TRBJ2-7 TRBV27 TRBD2 CASSGGVGIRHEQYF TGTGCCAGCAGTGGGGGGGTTGGGATAAGACACGAGCAGTACTTC
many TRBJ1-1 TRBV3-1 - CASSQEGFQDTEAFF TGTGCCAGCAGCCAAGAAGGGTTTCAAGACACTGAAGCTTTCTTT
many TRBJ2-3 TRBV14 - CASSHFGGTDTQYF TGTGCCAGCAGCCATTTCGGGGGCACAGATACGCAGTATTTT
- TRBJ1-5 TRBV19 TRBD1 CASNADDRGGKPQHF TGTGCCAGTAATGCCGACGACAGGGGAGGGAAGCCCCAGCATTTT
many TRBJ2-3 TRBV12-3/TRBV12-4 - CASSRVTDTQYF TGTGCCAGCAGCCGAGTAACAGATACGCAGTATTTT
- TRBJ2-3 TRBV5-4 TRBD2 CANSLRLAGVVDTQYF TGTGCCAACAGCTTGAGACTAGCGGGAGTGGTAGATACGCAGTATTTT
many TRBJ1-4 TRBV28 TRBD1 CASSQATGAREKLFF TGTGCCAGCAGCCAAGCCACAGGGGCGCGGGAAAAACTGTTTTTT
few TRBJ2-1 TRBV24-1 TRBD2 CATSDRALGGRSDEQFF TGTGCCACCAGTGATAGGGCCCTGGGCGGGAGGTCAGATGAGCAGTTCTTC
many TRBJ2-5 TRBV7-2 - CASNPRREETQYF TGTGCCAGCAACCCGAGGCGGGAAGAGACCCAGTACTTC
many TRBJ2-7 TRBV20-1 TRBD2 CSAREAGATREQYF TGCAGTGCTAGAGAGGCGGGAGCGACAAGGGAGCAGTACTTC
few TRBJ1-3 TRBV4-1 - CASSQRRDPGFSGNTIYF TGCGCCAGCAGCCAACGACGGGACCCCGGATTCTCTGGAAACACCATATATTTT
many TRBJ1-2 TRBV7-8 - CASSLGTGANYGYTF TGTGCCAGCAGCTTAGGTACAGGAGCTAACTATGGCTACACCTTC
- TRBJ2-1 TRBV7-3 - CASSRLGGIQDNEQFF TGTGCCAGCAGCCGACTAGGGGGGATTCAGGACAATGAGCAGTTCTTC
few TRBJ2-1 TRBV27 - CASSDLSYTGNEQFF TGTGCCAGCAGTGACCTTTCCTATACGGGGAATGAGCAGTTCTTC
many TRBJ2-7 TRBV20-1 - CSAREVTSYEQYF TGCAGTGCTAGAGAGGTCACCTCCTACGAGCAGTACTTC
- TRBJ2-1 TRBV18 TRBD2 CASSPLGLESYEQFF TGTGCCAGCTCACCATTGGGACTAGAAAGCTATGAGCAGTTCTTC
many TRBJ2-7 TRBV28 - CASSGVREQYF TGTGCCAGCAGTGGGGTTAGGGAGCAGTACTTC
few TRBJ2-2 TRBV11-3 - CASSLDGNRAGELFF TGTGCCAGCAGCTTAGACGGAAACAGGGCCGGGGAGCTGTTTTTT
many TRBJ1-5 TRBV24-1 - CATSWGNQPQHF TGTGCCACCAGTTGGGGAAATCAGCCCCAGCATTTT
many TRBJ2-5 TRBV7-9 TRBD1 CASSTPTGRQETQYF TGTGCCAGCAGTACGCCGACAGGGCGGCAAGAGACCCAGTACTTC
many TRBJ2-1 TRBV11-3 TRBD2 CASSLDRGGNEQFF TGTGCCAGCAGCTTAGATCGCGGGGGAAATGAGCAGTTCTTC
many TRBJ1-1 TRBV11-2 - CASSLNMGQNTEAFF TGTGCCAGCAGCTTAAACATGGGACAGAACACTGAAGCTTTCTTT
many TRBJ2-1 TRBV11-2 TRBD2 CASTSGTSGRKSSYNEQFF TGTGCCAGCACGTCCGGGACTAGCGGGAGAAAGAGCTCCTACAATGAGCAGTTCTTC
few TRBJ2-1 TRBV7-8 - CASSPGLWSYNEQFF TGTGCCAGCAGTCCGGGACTTTGGTCCTACAATGAGCAGTTCTTC
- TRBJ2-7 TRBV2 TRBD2 CASSATSGGIYEQYF TGTGCCAGCAGCGCTACTAGCGGGGGGATCTACGAGCAGTACTTC
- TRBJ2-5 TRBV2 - CASSDGQRETQYF TGTGCCAGCAGTGACGGTCAGAGGGAGACCCAGTACTTC
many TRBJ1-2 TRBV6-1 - CASSEAGKRGYTF TGTGCCAGCAGTGAAGCGGGGAAAAGAGGCTACACCTTC
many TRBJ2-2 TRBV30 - CAWSARVGGELFF TGTGCCTGGAGTGCCAGGGTCGGTGGGGAGCTGTTTTTT